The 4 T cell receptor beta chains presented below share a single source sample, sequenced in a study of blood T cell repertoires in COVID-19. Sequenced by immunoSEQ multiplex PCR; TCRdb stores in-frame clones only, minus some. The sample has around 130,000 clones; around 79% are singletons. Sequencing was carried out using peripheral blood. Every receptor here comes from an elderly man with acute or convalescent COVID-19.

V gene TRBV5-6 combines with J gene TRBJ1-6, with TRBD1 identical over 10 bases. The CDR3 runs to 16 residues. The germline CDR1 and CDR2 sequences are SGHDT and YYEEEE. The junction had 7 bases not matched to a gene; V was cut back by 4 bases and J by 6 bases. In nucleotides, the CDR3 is TGTGCCAGCAGCCTCGGGACAGGGGCAAGTAATTCACCCCTCCACTTT. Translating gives CASSLGTGASNSPLHF.

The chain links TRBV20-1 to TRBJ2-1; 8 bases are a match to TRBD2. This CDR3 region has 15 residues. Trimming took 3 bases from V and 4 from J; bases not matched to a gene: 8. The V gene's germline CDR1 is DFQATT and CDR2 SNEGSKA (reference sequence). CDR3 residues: CSASRSGGAYNEQFF. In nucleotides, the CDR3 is TGCAGTGCTAGTAGATCGGGGGGGGCATACAATGAGCAGTTCTTC.

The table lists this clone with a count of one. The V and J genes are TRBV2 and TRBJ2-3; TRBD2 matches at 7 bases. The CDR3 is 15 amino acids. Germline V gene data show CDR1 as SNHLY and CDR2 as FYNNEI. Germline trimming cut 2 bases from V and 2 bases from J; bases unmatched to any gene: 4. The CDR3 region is CASSEPGGYTDTQYF. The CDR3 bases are TGTGCCAGCAGTGAACCGGGGGGATACACAGATACGCAGTATTTT.

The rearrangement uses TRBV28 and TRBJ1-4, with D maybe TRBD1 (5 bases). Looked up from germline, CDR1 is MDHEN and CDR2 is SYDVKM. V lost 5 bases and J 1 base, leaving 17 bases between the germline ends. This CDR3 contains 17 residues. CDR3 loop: CASSGPLGGITNEKLFF. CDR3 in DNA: TGTGCCAGCAGTGGCCCCTTGGGGGGGATAACTAATGAAAAACTGTTTTTT.